Below are 2 T cell receptor beta chains sequenced from a single sample in a study of graft-versus-host responses after intestinal transplantation. No antigen is known for these receptors. Data came from immunoSEQ multiplex PCR; TCRdb stores just in-frame clones and leaves some out. The sample carries about 120,000 clones, 90% to 95% recorded once. The source material was unstimulated CD8+ T cells sorted from spleen or lymph node cells, sampled before intestinal transplant. The receptor source for this set is a human donor who received an intestinal transplant.

The chain couples TRBV19 to TRBJ2-3; 11 bases map to TRBD2. Germline CDR1 reads LNHDA; CDR2 reads SQIVND (reference sequence). V was pared by 7 bases and J by 3 bases, with 9 bases of the junction left unmatched. The CDR3 is made up of 16 amino acids. Here the CDR3 reads CASNNLAGGLTDTQYF. The CDR3 DNA sequence: TGTGCCAGTAATAATCTAGCGGGAGGCCTTACAGATACGCAGTATTTT.

The rearrangement links TRBV19 to TRBJ2-3, with a possible D match to TRBD2 (6 bases). V gave up 5 bases and J gave up 4 bases, with 16 bases separating them. Germline CDR1 reads LNHDA; CDR2 reads SQIVND (reference sequence). The CDR3 is 15 amino acids. CDR3 loop: CASSHRRGGADTQYF. For the CDR3, the DNA is TGTGCCAGTAGTCATAGACGGGGAGGTGCAGATACGCAGTATTTT.